This TCR beta chain stems from a study of T cell clones after liver transplantation. Study at large: HCV positivity affected three of eight recipients; the rest lacked autoimmune or viral indications.

Study findings and constraints: Compared with third party-reactive sequences, donor-reactive ones declined more, independent of withdrawal success.

J gave up 5 bases and V 2 bases, and 6 bases lay outside the gene matches. The CDR3 contains 16 residues. The germline V gene has CDR1 MGHRA and CDR2 YSYEKL. A note on this clone: The antigen is undetermined.

Clones were read by immunoSEQ multiplex PCR, and TCRdb kept only the in-frame ones, dropping some. This table holds under 130,000 clones, around 80% found once. This chain uses TRBV4-1 with TRBJ1-4, with 9 bases identical to TRBD1. The receptor comes from a human patient who received a liver transplant. T cells may partly derive from the graft donor. This material consisted of CD4+ T cells from blood, taken around 50 months after liver transplant. The CDR3 loop reads CASSQSATGGNEKLFF. In DNA form, the CDR3 reads TGCGCCAGCAGCCAATCGGCGACAGGGGGAAATGAAAAACTGTTTTTT.